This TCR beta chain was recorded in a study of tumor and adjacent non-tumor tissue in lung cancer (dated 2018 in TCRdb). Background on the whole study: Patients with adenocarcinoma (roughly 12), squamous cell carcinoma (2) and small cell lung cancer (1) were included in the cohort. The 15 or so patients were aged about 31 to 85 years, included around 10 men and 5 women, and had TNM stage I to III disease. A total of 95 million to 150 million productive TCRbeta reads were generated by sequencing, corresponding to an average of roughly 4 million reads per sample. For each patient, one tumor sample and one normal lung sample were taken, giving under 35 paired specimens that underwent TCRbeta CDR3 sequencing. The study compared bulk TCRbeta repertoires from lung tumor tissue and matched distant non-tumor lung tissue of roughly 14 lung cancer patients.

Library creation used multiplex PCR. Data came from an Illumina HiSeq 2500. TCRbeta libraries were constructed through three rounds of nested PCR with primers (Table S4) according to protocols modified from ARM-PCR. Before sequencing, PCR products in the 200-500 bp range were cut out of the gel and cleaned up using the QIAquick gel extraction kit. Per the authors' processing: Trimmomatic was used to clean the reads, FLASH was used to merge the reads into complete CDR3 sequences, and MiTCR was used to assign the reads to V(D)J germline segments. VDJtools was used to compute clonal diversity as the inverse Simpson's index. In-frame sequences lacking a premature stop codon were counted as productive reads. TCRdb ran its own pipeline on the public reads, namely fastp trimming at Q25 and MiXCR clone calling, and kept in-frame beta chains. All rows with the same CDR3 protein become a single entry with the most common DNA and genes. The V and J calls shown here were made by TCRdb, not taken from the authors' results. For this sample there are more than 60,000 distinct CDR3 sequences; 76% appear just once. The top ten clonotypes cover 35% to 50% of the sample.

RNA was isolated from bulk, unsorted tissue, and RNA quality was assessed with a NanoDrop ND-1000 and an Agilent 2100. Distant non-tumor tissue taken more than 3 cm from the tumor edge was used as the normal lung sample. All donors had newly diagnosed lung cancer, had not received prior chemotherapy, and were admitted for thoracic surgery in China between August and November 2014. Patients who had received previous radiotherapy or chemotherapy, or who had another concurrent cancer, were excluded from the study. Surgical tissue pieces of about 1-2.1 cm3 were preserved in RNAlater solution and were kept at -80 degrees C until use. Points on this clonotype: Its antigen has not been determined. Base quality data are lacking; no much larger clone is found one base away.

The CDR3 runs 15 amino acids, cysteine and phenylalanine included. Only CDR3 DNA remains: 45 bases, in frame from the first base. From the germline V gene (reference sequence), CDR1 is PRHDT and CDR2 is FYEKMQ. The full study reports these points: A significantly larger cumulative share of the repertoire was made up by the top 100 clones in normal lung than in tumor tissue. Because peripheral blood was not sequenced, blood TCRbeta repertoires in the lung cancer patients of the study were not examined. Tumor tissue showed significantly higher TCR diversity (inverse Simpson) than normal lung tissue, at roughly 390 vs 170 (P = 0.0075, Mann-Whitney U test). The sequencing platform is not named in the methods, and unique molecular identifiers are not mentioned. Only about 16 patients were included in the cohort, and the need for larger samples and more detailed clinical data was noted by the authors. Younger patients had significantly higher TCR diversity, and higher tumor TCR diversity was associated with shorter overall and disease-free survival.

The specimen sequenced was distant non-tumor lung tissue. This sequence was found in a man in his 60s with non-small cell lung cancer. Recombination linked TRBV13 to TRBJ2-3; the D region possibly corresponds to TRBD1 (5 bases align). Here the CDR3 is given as CTTLDGLTDVDTQYF. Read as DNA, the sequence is TGTACCACCCTCGACGGCCTGACAGATGTCGATACGCAGTATTTT.